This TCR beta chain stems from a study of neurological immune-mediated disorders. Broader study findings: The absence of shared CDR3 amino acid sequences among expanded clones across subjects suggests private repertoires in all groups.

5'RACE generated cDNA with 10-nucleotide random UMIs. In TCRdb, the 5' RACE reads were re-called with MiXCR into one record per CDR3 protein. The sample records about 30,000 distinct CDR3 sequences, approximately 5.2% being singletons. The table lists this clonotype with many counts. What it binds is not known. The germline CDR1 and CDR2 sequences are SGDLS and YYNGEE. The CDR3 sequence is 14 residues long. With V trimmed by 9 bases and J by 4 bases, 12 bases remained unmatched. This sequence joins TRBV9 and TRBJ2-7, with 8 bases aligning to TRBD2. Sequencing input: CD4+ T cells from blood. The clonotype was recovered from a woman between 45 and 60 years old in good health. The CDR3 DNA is TGTGCCACCTTAGCGGGACCCGGTGCGTACGAGCAGTACTTC. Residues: CATLAGPGAYEQYF.